This T cell receptor beta chain derives from a study of graft-versus-host responses after intestinal transplantation (TCRdb year 2021). About the study as a whole: The transplants that recipients received were multivisceral, liver-intestinal, or isolated intestinal. Bulk TCR-beta CDR3 sequencing was used to track graft-versus-host and host-versus-graft alloreactive T cell clones in the graft, circulation and bone marrow after intestinal transplantation. Donor T cell macrochimerism was defined as a peak of at least 4% donor T cells among recipient peripheral blood mononuclear cells. Rather than being sequenced by the commercial service, samples from a few later patients were sequenced in-house on an Illumina MiSeq and processed with MiXCR. Of the 20 to 25 intestinal transplant recipients enrolled in the cohort, one of whom was a retransplant, a few patients without pretransplant specimens were excluded. To identify alloreactive clones, pre-transplant mixed lymphocyte reaction products were sequenced and compared with unstimulated pre-transplant donor and recipient T cells. Every recipient was given anti-thymocyte globulin induction, then maintenance tacrolimus and steroids for about three years.

In light of the paper, this sample's time point label describes: cells obtained before transplantation from donor or recipient. CD3+CD4+ and CD3+CD8+ populations were FACS-sorted from unstimulated pre-transplant donor and recipient cells taken from spleen or lymph nodes. Library generation was performed with the immunoSEQ multiplex PCR assay. For most patients, genomic DNA was isolated using the Qiagen DNeasy Blood and Tissue Kit and was shipped frozen to Adaptive Biotechnologies for TCR sequencing. Adaptive Biotechnologies carried out high-throughput TCR-beta CDR3 sequencing of genomic DNA for most patients. The original pipeline was this. TCR sequencing data were retrieved from Adaptive's ImmunoSEQ software for about 17 patients, whereas three other patients were processed with MiXCR and VDJtools. To correct CD4 versus CD8 sorting errors, any sequence found in both subsets at a frequency ratio below 5:1 was removed. CDR3 nucleotide sequences shared by donor and recipient were removed because the origin of these sequences could not be assigned. To count as alloreactive, a clone needed at least 2-fold expansion over unstimulated cells and a minimum CFSE-low frequency of 0.002% (template counts) or 0.001% (read counts). Clones detected in sequenced pre-transplant spleen, lymph node, or MLR CFSE-low populations of the donor or recipient were defined as mappable. The cumulative frequency of alloreactive clones was calculated as a percentage of all sequences, weighted by copy number. TCRdb obtained this table from immuneACCESS and retained in-frame rearrangements with V and J assigned. These tables miss some clones; where compared with another copy, unresolved V genes account for less than half of the shortfall, and the remainder is unexplained. D and trimming were read from the DNA, whereas the V and J calls and clone size are those reported in that table. The sample has about 110,000 clones on record, around 90% of them singletons. Around 0.76% of the sample rests with the top ten.

Paper-wide results and their limitations: Early after transplant, declines in HvG clones were associated with peak levels of circulating GvH clones. The relatively low number and heterogeneity of intestinal transplant patients limited the conclusions. In patients with donor T cell macrochimerism, the allografts had high GvH to HvG T cell clonal ratios. GvH clones were detected in recipient bone marrow, and some of these GvH clones were observed earlier in ileal mucosa or blood, consistent with an intestinal mucosal origin.

Regarding this clone: The antigen it recognizes is unknown. The sample holds no much larger clone one base away, and base qualities are not on file.

The germline V end is reduced by 3 bases and the J end by 3 bases; junction bases left unmatched: 6. The CDR3 contains 17 residues, cysteine and phenylalanine counted. The entry retains the CDR3 DNA only, 51 bases that are in frame from base 1. CDR1 and CDR2 are read off the germline V gene as SGHRS and YFSETQ. Here the sequenced sample was unstimulated CD4+ T cells sorted from spleen or lymph node cells, taken before transplant. The sequence joins TRBV5-1 to TRBJ2-3; TRBD2 agrees with 14 junctional bases. This clonotype was sampled from a human donor who was the organ donor for an intestinal transplant. CDR3 reads: CASSYRLAGGRTDTQYF. The nucleotide sequence reads TGCGCCAGCAGCTATAGACTAGCGGGAGGGAGGACAGATACGCAGTATTTT.